This passage covers 30 T cell receptor beta chains from one sample sequenced in a study of blood T cell repertoires in COVID-19. The data were produced by immunoSEQ multiplex PCR, yet TCRdb's version contains in-frame clones alone and is incomplete. The sample carries roughly 100,000 clones, more than 80% recorded once. Sequenced: peripheral blood. The receptors derive from a human donor in a cohort sampled during active COVID-19.

V usage is TRBV3-1 (or the pseudogene TRBV3-2) and J usage is TRBJ2-2; a possible D gene is TRBD1 (5 bases). V dropped 4 bases and J dropped 2 bases, with 14 bases sitting between them. Germline V gives CDR1 LGHDT, CDR2 YNNKEL (reference sequence). CDR3 length equals 16 residues. CDR3 residues: CASSPRLGANTGELFF. CDR3 nucleotide sequence: TGTGCCAGCAGCCCTCGGCTAGGGGCCAACACCGGGGAGCTGTTTTTT.

V gene TRBV19 combines with J gene TRBJ1-5; TRBD1 is a possible D gene (5 bases). Germline V CDR1 and CDR2: LNHDA, SQIVND (reference sequence). This CDR3 is built from 15 residues. V shed 4 bases and J shed 0 bases, with 10 bases lying between them. The CDR3 sequence is CASSRGGSSNQPQHF. CDR3 nucleotides: TGTGCCAGTAGTAGGGGGGGGAGTAGCAATCAGCCCCAGCATTTT.

This chain connects TRBV3-1 (or the pseudogene TRBV3-2) to TRBJ2-7, with TRBD1 matching over 7 bases. Germline trimming cut 1 base from V and 5 bases from J; bases unmatched to any gene: 11. Germline V lookup: CDR1 LGHDT, CDR2 YNNKEL (reference sequence). This CDR3 has 16 amino acids. The CDR3 region has the DNA TGTGCCAGCAGCCAAGTGAACCGGGACAGTCTAAACGAGCAGTACTTC. Translated: CASSQVNRDSLNEQYF.

The genes are TRBV4-1 and TRBJ1-1, with 8 bases that match TRBD1. This CDR3 is built from 15 residues. Germline V lookup: CDR1 MGHRA, CDR2 YSYEKL. The trim removed 3 bases at V and 5 bases at J, leaving 8 bases unmatched. Here the CDR3 DNA reads TGCGCCAGCAGCCATAGGACAGGGCGGAAAACTGAAGCTTTCTTT. Protein: CASSHRTGRKTEAFF.

This rearrangement joins TRBV5-1 to TRBJ1-2, with 7 bases identical to TRBD1. J gave up 0 bases and V 4 bases, and 3 bases lay outside the gene matches. The CDR3 covers 14 residues. Germline assignment: CDR1 SGHRS and CDR2 YFSETQ. This CDR3 reads CASSKGTANYGYTF. Here the CDR3 DNA reads TGCGCCAGCAGCAAAGGGACAGCTAACTATGGCTACACCTTC. Complete variable domain (other parts from reference TRBV5-1 and TRBJ1-2): KAGVTQTPRYLIKTRGQQVTLSCSPISGHRSVSWYQQTPGQGLQFLFEYFSETQRNKGNFPGRFSGRQFSNSRSEMNVSTLELGDSALYLCASSKGTANYGYTFGSGTRLTVV.

The chain is built from TRBV5-1 and TRBJ2-2, with a weak D call TRBD1 (5 bases). Germline V CDR1 and CDR2: SGHRS, YFSETQ. V shed 4 bases and J shed 2 bases, with 15 bases lying between them. The CDR3 has 16 residues. In nucleotides, the CDR3 is TGCGCCAGCAGCGTGACAGTAACTCAAAACACCGGGGAGCTGTTTTTT. Its translation: CASSVTVTQNTGELFF.

This clone was seen only once. J is TRBJ1-1 and V is TRBV18, with D possibly matching TRBD1 (6 bases). Germline CDR1 is KGHSH and CDR2 is LQKENI. Trimming pared 3 bases from V and 0 bases from J, leaving 11 bases between. The CDR3 is made up of 15 amino acids. DNA of the CDR3: TGTGCCAGCTCACCTCGGACAGAGCTGAACACTGAAGCTTTCTTT. Translating gives CASSPRTELNTEAFF.

This clone was seen a single time. Here the CDR3 DNA reads TGCGCCAGCGCTTCTTCGGGGACAGGCTCACCCCTCCACTTT. Translated: CASASSGTGSPLHF. The V call is TRBV5-1, the J call TRBJ1-6; 8 nucleotides line up with TRBD1. CDR3 length equals 14 residues. V was clipped by 7 bases and J by 10 bases; unmatched bases: 10. The germline gives CDR1 SGHRS, CDR2 YFSETQ.

The CDR3 DNA reads TGTGCCAGCTCACCGGAGACCCTCTCTGGAAACACCATATATTTT. This gives the protein CASSPETLSGNTIYF. The J gene is TRBJ1-3, the V gene TRBV18; D is ambiguous. The germline gives CDR1 KGHSH, CDR2 LQKENI. The CDR3 covers 15 residues. The ends were cut back, 3 bases at V and 0 bases at J, with 9 bases in the middle.

The V call is TRBV28, the J call TRBJ1-1, with D possibly being TRBD1 (6 bases). V shed 5 bases and J shed 0 bases, with 13 bases lying between them. Per the germline V gene, CDR1 is MDHEN and CDR2 is SYDVKM. The CDR3 contains 15 residues. In DNA, the CDR3 is TGTGCCAGCAGTCTCGCCGGGACATTGAACACTGAAGCTTTCTTT. This codes for CASSLAGTLNTEAFF.

The gene calls are TRBV5-1 and TRBJ2-1, with 9 positions matching TRBD1. Germline V gene sequence: CDR1 SGHRS, CDR2 YFSETQ. The junction had 16 bases not matched to a gene; V was cut back by 4 bases and J by 8 bases. The CDR3 is 17 residues long. DNA of the CDR3: TGCGCCAGCAGCGGAACTAAACGGGACAGGGCCTATGATGAGCAGTTCTTC. This gives the protein CASSGTKRDRAYDEQFF.

The rearrangement links TRBV4-1 to TRBJ1-2; 12 nucleotides align to TRBD1. Trimming took 3 bases from V and 6 from J; bases not matched to a gene: 11. CDR1 and CDR2 (germline): MGHRA, YSYEKL. This CDR3 region has 17 residues. Here the CDR3 DNA reads TGCGCCAGCAGCCACGCCGGGACAGGGGGCGGGAGGGATGGCTACACCTTC. Its protein product is CASSHAGTGGGRDGYTF.

V gene TRBV6-5 combines with J gene TRBJ1-4; no reliable D call. The CDR3 runs to 15 residues. Germline V CDR1 and CDR2: MNHEY, SVGAGI. Trimming removed 5 bases from V and 4 bases from J, with 14 bases in between. CDR3 protein: CASSRTLGLNEKLFF. DNA of the CDR3: TGTGCCAGCAGTCGCACGCTTGGCCTTAATGAAAAACTGTTTTTT.

The genes are TRBV7-9 and TRBJ1-2; a possible D gene is TRBD1 (6 bases). Germline V gene lookup returns CDR1 SEHNR and CDR2 FQNEAQ (reference sequence). The CDR3 has 15 amino acids. Trimming took off 3 bases at V and 2 bases at J, with 13 bases between the two ends. DNA for the CDR3: TGTGCCAGCAGCTTTACAGGGTCCCGCAACTATGGCTACACCTTC. Its translation is CASSFTGSRNYGYTF. Supplemented by reference TRBV7-9 and TRBJ1-2, the full variable domain reads DTGVSQNPRHKITKRGQNVTFRCDPISEHNRLYWYRQTLGQGPEFLTYFQNEAQLEKSRLLSDRFSAERPKGSFSTLEIQRTEQGDSAMYLCASSFTGSRNYGYTFGSGTRLTVV.

The rearrangement links TRBV6-6 to TRBJ2-5; D not resolved. The ends were cut back, 7 bases at V and 9 bases at J, with 15 bases in the middle. Germline V gene lookup returns CDR1 MNHNY and CDR2 SVGAGI (reference sequence). This CDR3 spans 12 amino acids. The CDR3 DNA sequence: TGTGCCAGCAAGGCGGAGAACCGGGCCCAGTACTTC. Its protein is CASKAENRAQYF.

The chain links TRBV30 to TRBJ2-7; 7 nucleotides agree with TRBD1. Trimming took 2 bases from V and 10 from J; bases not matched to a gene: 14. CDR3 length: 14 residues. Germline CDR1 reads GTSNPN; CDR2 reads SVGIG (reference sequence). In nucleotides, the CDR3 is TGTGCCTGGAGTCCAACGACAGGGACCTCGGTCCAGTACTTC. Residues: CAWSPTTGTSVQYF.

The genes are TRBV28 and TRBJ2-1; a possible D gene is TRBD2 (7 bases). V lost 6 bases and J lost 14, with 23 bases in between. The CDR3 contains 14 residues. The V gene's germline CDR1 is MDHEN and CDR2 SYDVKM. CDR3 nucleotide sequence: TGTGCCAGCAGCCCTCCCCTCAAAGGGGGGGCAAAGTTCTTC. Translated: CASSPPLKGGAKFF.

This chain connects TRBV7-8 to TRBJ1-6; 8 nucleotides align to TRBD1. J lost 2 bases, V lost 5 bases, and 14 bases had no gene match. Germline CDR1 reads SGHVS; CDR2 reads FQNEAQ. The CDR3 is 19 residues long. CDR3 sequence: CASSIYILQGAAYNSPLHF. CDR3 DNA: TGTGCCAGCAGCATCTACATCCTCCAGGGGGCGGCCTATAATTCACCCCTCCACTTT.

This rearrangement joins TRBV7-9 to TRBJ1-4; D is perhaps TRBD1 (5 bases). The CDR3 extends over 14 amino acids. Per germline, CDR1 SEHNR and CDR2 FQNEAQ (reference sequence). The V end was cut by 0 bases, the J end by 5 bases, with 7 bases between. The CDR3: CASSLAGGNEKLFF. In DNA form, the CDR3 reads TGTGCCAGCAGCTTAGCTGGGGGGAATGAAAAACTGTTTTTT.

The chain links TRBV3-1 (or the pseudogene TRBV3-2) to TRBJ1-2; D is possibly TRBD1 (6 bases). Trimming left V 5 bases short and J 2 bases short, with 15 bases between. Germline V lookup: CDR1 LGHDT, CDR2 YNNKEL (reference sequence). The CDR3 is made up of 15 amino acids. The CDR3 reads CASSKGAGANYGYTF. The CDR3 region has the DNA TGTGCCAGCAGCAAAGGGGCAGGGGCCAACTATGGCTACACCTTC.

The V gene is TRBV6-5, the J gene TRBJ2-1; 7 bases align to TRBD2. From germline, CDR1 is MNHEY and CDR2 SVGAGI. The CDR3 is made up of 14 amino acids. V was clipped by 0 bases and J by 6 bases; unmatched bases: 2. The CDR3 region has the DNA TGTGCCAGCAGTTACTCTTGGACTAGCAATGAGCAGTTCTTC. Its translation is CASSYSWTSNEQFF.

J is TRBJ2-3 and V is TRBV24-1, with 9 bases fitting TRBD2. The CDR3 loop spans 16 amino acids. Germline V gene sequence: CDR1 KGHDR, CDR2 SFDVKD. V trimming: 3 bases; J trimming: 1 base; junction bases outside the gene matches: 4. The CDR3 DNA reads as TGTGCCACCAGTGATCCCGAGCGGGGGGGCACAGATACGCAGTATTTT. This translates into CATSDPERGGTDTQYF.

Details on this clone: At one boundary the junction diverges from the germline segment, which might be a read error. The V gene is TRBV6-2 or TRBV6-3, the J gene TRBJ1-2, with a possible D match to TRBD1 (6 bases). CDR1 and CDR2 from the germline V gene are MNHEY and SVGEGT. The CDR3 spans 15 residues. The chain's CDR3 is CASSAPGHPNYGYTF. CDR3 DNA sequence: TGTGCCAGCAGTGCTCCGGGACACCCTAATTATGGCTACACCTTC.

The V gene is TRBV4-3, the J gene TRBJ1-5; D may be TRBD1 (5 bases). Looked up from germline, CDR1 is LGHNA and CDR2 is YSLEER. There are 16 residues in the CDR3. The V and J ends lost 4 bases and 5 bases respectively, with 18 bases between them. The CDR3 sequence: CASSRRMGGRDQPQHF. CDR3 DNA: TGCGCCAGCAGCCGGCGGATGGGGGGTCGGGATCAGCCCCAGCATTTT.

The genes are TRBV9 and TRBJ1-4; D not certain. Trimming took off 0 bases at V and 3 bases at J, with 6 bases between the two ends. Germline CDR1 reads SGDLS; CDR2 reads YYNGEE. The CDR3 runs 14 residues. CDR3 amino acids: CASSVDGANEKLFF. CDR3 in DNA: TGTGCCAGCAGCGTAGATGGAGCTAATGAAAAACTGTTTTTT.

This chain connects TRBV27 to TRBJ2-3; a possible D gene is TRBD2 (6 bases). Trimming removed 3 bases at V and 2 bases at J, with 12 bases between. This CDR3 has 15 amino acids. CDR1 is MNHEY and CDR2 is SMNVEV in the germline V gene (reference sequence). CDR3 sequence: CASSFLGLNTDTQYF. Written as DNA, the CDR3 is TGTGCCAGCAGTTTTCTAGGACTAAACACAGATACGCAGTATTTT.

The genes are TRBV4-1 and TRBJ1-1; maybe TRBD1 (6 bases). Deletions cut 3 bases from V and 2 bases from J, with 16 bases between. CDR3 length: 16 amino acids. Germline values: CDR1 MGHRA, CDR2 YSYEKL. CDR3 in DNA: TGCGCCAGCAGCCACGTTGGGGGCAGGGGAAACACTGAAGCTTTCTTT. It yields the protein CASSHVGGRGNTEAFF.

The chain couples TRBV18 to TRBJ1-6; maybe TRBD1 (5 bases). This CDR3 has 16 amino acids. Trimming pared 0 bases from V and 10 bases from J, leaving 16 bases between. Germline V gene lookup returns CDR1 KGHSH and CDR2 LQKENI. The CDR3, as DNA: TGTGCCAGCTCACCACCGTCCAAGGCCCAGGGATCACCCCTCCACTTT. It codes for CASSPPSKAQGSPLHF.

This chain's CDR3 is CASSFGTGDIAYEQYF. The CDR3 DNA reads TGTGCCAGCAGCTTTGGGACAGGGGACATTGCGTACGAGCAGTACTTC. The chain has TRBV7-9 and TRBJ2-7; 10 nucleotides align to TRBD1. J was trimmed by 4 bases and V by 3 bases; bases with no gene match: 9. CDR1 and CDR2 from the germline V gene are SEHNR and FQNEAQ (reference sequence). The CDR3 is made up of 16 amino acids.

As DNA, the CDR3 is TGTGCCTTCGGGACTGTAGCCAAAAACATTCAGTACTTC. It codes for CAFGTVAKNIQYF. J is TRBJ2-4 and V is TRBV30; possible D gene TRBD2, 6 bases. From germline, CDR1 is GTSNPN and CDR2 SVGIG (reference sequence). The CDR3 runs 13 residues. V was shortened by 7 bases and J by 0 bases, with 10 bases between the two germline ends.